Shown below are 18 T cell receptor beta chains from a single sample sequenced in a study of OX40 agonist ivuxolimab in advanced cancers. The protocol was immunoSEQ multiplex PCR, while the TCRdb copy is restricted to in-frame clones and leaves out a portion. The sample holds around 140,000 clones; more than 85% are singletons and the top ten take more than 0.8%. The sequencing here drew on CD4+ or CD8+ T cells sorted from blood, taken in a trial of the OX40 agonist ivuxolimab. The receptor set was obtained from an adult with an advanced solid tumor such as melanoma, head and neck, liver or kidney cancer.

This clone was observed once. The chain links TRBV6-5 to TRBJ2-7, with 9 nucleotides matching TRBD2. From germline, CDR1 is MNHEY and CDR2 SVGAGI. V lost 6 bases, J lost 3 bases, and 6 bases stayed unmatched. The CDR3 length is 14 residues. The CDR3 DNA sequence: TGTGCCAGCAGCCGAGCGGGAGGTATCTACGAGCAGTACTTC. Its translation is CASSRAGGIYEQYF.

This chain connects TRBV2 to TRBJ2-3; 7 positions match TRBD2. Germline V gives CDR1 SNHLY, CDR2 FYNNEI. The CDR3 is 17 residues long. V gave up 0 bases and J gave up 6 bases; unmatched junction bases: 12. In DNA, the CDR3 is TGTGCCAGCAGTGAAGCGCTTAGGTGGGAGGGCCCCGATACGCAGTATTTT. Its protein product is CASSEALRWEGPDTQYF.

The sample holds one count of this clone. The V and J genes are TRBV2 and TRBJ1-6; 10 nucleotides agree with TRBD1. Looked up from germline, CDR1 is SNHLY and CDR2 is FYNNEI. The trim removed 3 bases at V and 6 bases at J, leaving 2 bases unmatched. The CDR3 has 15 amino acids. The CDR3 protein is CASSDWTGGNSPLHF. CDR3 bases: TGTGCCAGCAGTGACTGGACAGGGGGTAATTCACCCCTCCACTTT.

The chain joins TRBV19 to TRBJ2-1; D is unresolved. The CDR3 extends over 15 amino acids. Trimming stripped 0 bases from V and 4 bases from J, with 10 bases between. From germline, CDR1 is LNHDA and CDR2 SQIVND (reference sequence). CDR3 nucleotide sequence: TGTGCCAGTAGTATAGATTTATCGCAGTACAATGAGCAGTTCTTC. Residues: CASSIDLSQYNEQFF. Combining the CDR3 with reference TRBV19 and TRBJ2-1 gives the whole variable domain DGGITQSPKYLFRKEGQNVTLSCEQNLNHDAMYWYRQDPGQGLRLIYYSQIVNDFQKGDIAEGYSVSREKKESFPLTVTSAQKNPTAFYLCASSIDLSQYNEQFFGPGTRLTVL.

V usage is TRBV7-8 and J usage is TRBJ1-5; D gene ambiguous. V lost 4 bases and J lost 9, with 19 bases in between. The CDR3 runs 15 residues. Germline CDR1 SGHVS, CDR2 FQNEAQ. CDR3 coding DNA: TGTGCCAGCAGCTCCCGACTAGGTCAGCCAGGGCCCCAGCATTTT. Translated: CASSSRLGQPGPQHF.

The J gene is TRBJ1-2, the V gene TRBV18; D possibly corresponds to TRBD1 (6 bases). Germline CDR1 reads KGHSH; CDR2 reads LQKENI. V lost 1 base to trimming and J lost 6 bases, with 9 bases between them. CDR3 length: 13 amino acids. In nucleotides, the CDR3 is TGTGCCAGCTCACCACGGACAGACGATGGCTACACCTTC. Its protein product is CASSPRTDDGYTF.

The chain uses TRBV5-4 and TRBJ1-2; 7 bases match TRBD1. Per germline, CDR1 SGHNT and CDR2 YYREEE (reference sequence). This CDR3 is 15 amino acids long. J was trimmed by 4 bases and V by 2 bases; bases with no gene match: 8. CDR3 in DNA: TGTGCCAGCAGCTTTGGTGGACAGGAAGTCTATGGCTACACCTTC. Protein: CASSFGGQEVYGYTF.

J is TRBJ1-6 and V is TRBV5-4; 7 nucleotides agree with TRBD1. Unmatched junction bases numbered 7, after V lost 2 bases and J lost 8 bases. Germline values: CDR1 SGHNT, CDR2 YYREEE (reference sequence). The CDR3 is made up of 15 amino acids. The CDR3 reads CASSLFDRVDSPLHF. The CDR3 coding sequence is TGTGCCAGCAGCTTATTCGACAGGGTGGATTCACCCCTCCACTTT.

The chain has TRBV28 and TRBJ2-7; 8 nucleotides match TRBD2. Germline values: CDR1 MDHEN, CDR2 SYDVKM. CDR3 length equals 16 residues. Unmatched junction bases numbered 18, after V lost 9 bases and J lost 5 bases. The CDR3 sequence: CASPPQHGRGYHEQYF. In DNA, the CDR3 is TGTGCCAGTCCCCCCCAGCACGGGAGGGGTTACCACGAGCAGTACTTC. The whole variable domain, filled in from reference TRBV28 and TRBJ2-7, reads DVKVTQSSRYLVKRTGEKVFLECVQDMDHENMFWYRQDPGLGLRLIYFSYDVKMKEKGDIPEGYSVSREKKERFSLILESASTNQTSMYLCASPPQHGRGYHEQYFGPGTRLTVT.

The V gene is TRBV5-4, the J gene TRBJ2-7; TRBD1 agrees at 7 bases. CDR3 length equals 16 residues. The V gene end was trimmed by 5 bases and the J gene end by 0 bases; junction bases not matched to a gene: 11. Germline CDR1 SGHNT, CDR2 YYREEE (reference sequence). CDR3 DNA sequence: TGTGCCAGCAGTTCCCCCGGGACAGCTTTCTCCTACGAGCAGTACTTC. Encoded protein: CASSSPGTAFSYEQYF.

The V gene is TRBV27, the J gene TRBJ1-1; maybe TRBD1 (6 bases). This CDR3 is built from 14 residues. Trimming pared 2 bases from V and 6 bases from J, leaving 13 bases between. CDR1 and CDR2 from the germline V gene are MNHEY and SMNVEV (reference sequence). This chain's CDR3 is CASSLAQGRAEAFF. CDR3 coding DNA: TGTGCCAGCAGTTTAGCACAGGGACGAGCTGAAGCTTTCTTT.

V is TRBV4-1 and J is TRBJ2-5; 10 nucleotides align to TRBD1. This CDR3 spans 14 amino acids. CDR1 MGHRA and CDR2 YSYEKL come from the germline V gene. With V trimmed by 4 bases and J by 1 base, 0 bases remained unmatched. The CDR3 protein is CASSRDRGQETQYF. CDR3 nucleotides: TGCGCCAGCAGCCGGGACAGGGGCCAAGAGACCCAGTACTTC.

The chain recombines TRBV6-5 with TRBJ1-4; D is uncertain. Trimming took off 2 bases at V and 3 bases at J, with 7 bases between the two ends. The CDR3 totals 14 residues. CDR1 and CDR2 from the germline V gene are MNHEY and SVGAGI. CDR3 nucleotides: TGTGCCAGCAGTTACGGGCCAGCTAATGAAAAACTGTTTTTT. Translated: CASSYGPANEKLFF.

This chain connects TRBV7-2 to TRBJ2-4; 15 bases agree with TRBD2. Trimming removed 5 bases from V and 12 bases from J; junction bases left unmatched: 14. Germline V CDR1 and CDR2: SGHTA, FQGNSA. This CDR3 region has 17 residues. CDR3 DNA: TGTGCCAGCAGCCCTCCGGGACTAGCGGGAGGCAAGGGAGCTCAGTACTTC. Translation: CASSPPGLAGGKGAQYF.

This sequence joins TRBV9 and TRBJ2-2, with D uncertain. The CDR3 extends over 14 amino acids. The germline gives CDR1 SGDLS, CDR2 YYNGEE. The V gene lost 0 bases and the J gene lost 3 bases, with 6 bases spanning the gap. The CDR3 spells CASSVVVDTGELFF. The DNA of the CDR3 is TGTGCCAGCAGCGTAGTTGTCGACACCGGGGAGCTGTTTTTT.

This rearrangement joins TRBV5-1 to TRBJ1-2; TRBD1 is a possible D gene (6 bases). V shed 0 bases and J shed 8 bases, with 14 bases lying between them. Germline lookup yields CDR1 SGHRS and CDR2 YFSETQ. This CDR3 has 14 residues. The chain's CDR3 is CASSLAPGVEGYTF. The DNA for the CDR3 is TGCGCCAGCAGCTTGGCCCCAGGGGTAGAAGGCTACACCTTC.

This chain links TRBV28 with TRBJ1-5, with 10 nucleotides matching TRBD1. This CDR3 spans 16 amino acids. Germline trimming cut 4 bases from V and 1 base from J; bases unmatched to any gene: 4. Germline V lookup: CDR1 MDHEN, CDR2 SYDVKM. The CDR3 is CASSWRGQGSNQPQHF. The CDR3 nucleotides are TGTGCCAGCAGTTGGAGGGGACAGGGGAGCAATCAGCCCCAGCATTTT.

This clone occurred once. The V call is TRBV10-3, the J call TRBJ1-1; 7 bases match TRBD1. This CDR3 contains 15 residues. Germline CDR1 reads ENHRY; CDR2 reads SYGVKD. V shed 10 bases and J 1 base; nucleotides not matched to a gene: 12. For the CDR3, the DNA is TGTGCCACCCGATCGACAGGGACTTCGAACACTGAAGCTTTCTTT. Amino acids: CATRSTGTSNTEAFF.